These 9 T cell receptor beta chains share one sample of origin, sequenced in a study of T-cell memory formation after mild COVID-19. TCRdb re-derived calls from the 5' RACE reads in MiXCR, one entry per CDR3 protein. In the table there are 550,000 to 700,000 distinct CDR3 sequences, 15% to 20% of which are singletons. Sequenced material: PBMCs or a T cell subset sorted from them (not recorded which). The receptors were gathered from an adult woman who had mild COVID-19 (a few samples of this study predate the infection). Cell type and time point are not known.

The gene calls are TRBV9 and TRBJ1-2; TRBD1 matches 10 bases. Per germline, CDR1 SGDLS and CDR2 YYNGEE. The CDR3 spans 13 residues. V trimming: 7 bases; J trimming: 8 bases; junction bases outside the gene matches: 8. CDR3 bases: TGTGCCAGCGGGGGGACAGGGGATGAGGGCTACACCTTC. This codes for CASGGTGDEGYTF.

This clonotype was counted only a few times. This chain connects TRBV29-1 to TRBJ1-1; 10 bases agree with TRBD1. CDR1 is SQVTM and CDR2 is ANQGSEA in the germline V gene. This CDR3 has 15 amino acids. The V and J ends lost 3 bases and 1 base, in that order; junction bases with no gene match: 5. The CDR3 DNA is TGCAGCGTTGAGGGACAGGGGTTGAGGAACACTGAAGCTTTCTTT. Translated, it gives CSVEGQGLRNTEAFF. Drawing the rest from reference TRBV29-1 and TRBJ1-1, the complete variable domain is SAVISQKPSRDICQRGTSLTIQCQVDSQVTMMFWYRQQPGQSLTLIATANQGSEATYESGFVIDKFPISRPNLTFSTLTVSNMSPEDSSIYLCSVEGQGLRNTEAFFGQGTRLTVV.

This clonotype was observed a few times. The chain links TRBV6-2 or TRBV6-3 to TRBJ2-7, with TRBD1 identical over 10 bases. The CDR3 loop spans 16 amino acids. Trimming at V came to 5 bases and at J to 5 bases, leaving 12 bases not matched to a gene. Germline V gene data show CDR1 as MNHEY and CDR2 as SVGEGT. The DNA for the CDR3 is TGTGCCAGCAGTCACACTACCGGACAGGGGGAGGACGAGCAGTACTTC. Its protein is CASSHTTGQGEDEQYF.

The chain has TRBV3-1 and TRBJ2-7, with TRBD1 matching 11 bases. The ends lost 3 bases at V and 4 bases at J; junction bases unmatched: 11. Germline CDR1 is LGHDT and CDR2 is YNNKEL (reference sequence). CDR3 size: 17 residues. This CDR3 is CASSHEPFGQGAYEQYF. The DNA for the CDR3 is TGTGCCAGCAGCCACGAGCCCTTTGGACAGGGGGCTTACGAGCAGTACTTC.

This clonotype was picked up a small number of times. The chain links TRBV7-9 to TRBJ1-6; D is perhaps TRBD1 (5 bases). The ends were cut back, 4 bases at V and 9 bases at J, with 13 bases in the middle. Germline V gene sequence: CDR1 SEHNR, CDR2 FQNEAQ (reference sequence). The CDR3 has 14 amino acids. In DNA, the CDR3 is TGTGCCAGCAGCTACCCAGGGCGGAGTTCACCCCTCCACTTT. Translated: CASSYPGRSSPLHF.

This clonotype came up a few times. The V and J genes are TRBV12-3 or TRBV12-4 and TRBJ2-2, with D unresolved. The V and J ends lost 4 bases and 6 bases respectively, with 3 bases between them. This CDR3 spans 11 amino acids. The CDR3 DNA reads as TGTGCCAGCAGTTCGCCCGGGGAGCTGTTTTTT. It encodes CASSSPGELFF.

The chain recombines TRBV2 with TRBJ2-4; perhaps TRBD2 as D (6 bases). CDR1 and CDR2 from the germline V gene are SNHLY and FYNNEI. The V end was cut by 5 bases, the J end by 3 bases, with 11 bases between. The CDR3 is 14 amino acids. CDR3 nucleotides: TGTGCCAGCAGTTTTGAGGGAGGCAAAAACATTCAGTACTTC. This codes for CASSFEGGKNIQYF.

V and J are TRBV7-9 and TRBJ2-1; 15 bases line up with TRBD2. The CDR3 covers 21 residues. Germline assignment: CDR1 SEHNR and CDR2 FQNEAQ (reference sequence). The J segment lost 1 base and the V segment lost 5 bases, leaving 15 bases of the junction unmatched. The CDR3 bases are TGTGCCAGCAGCCCAAGAGGGACTAGCGGGAGGTTAAGTACGTCCTACAATGAGCAGTTCTTC. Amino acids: CASSPRGTSGRLSTSYNEQFF.

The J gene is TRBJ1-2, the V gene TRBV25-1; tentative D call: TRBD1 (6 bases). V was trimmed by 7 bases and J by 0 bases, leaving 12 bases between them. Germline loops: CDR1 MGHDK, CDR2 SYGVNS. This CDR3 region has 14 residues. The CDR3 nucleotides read TGTGCCAGCAACCCGACAGGCACTAACTATGGCTACACCTTC. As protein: CASNPTGTNYGYTF.